The sequence of this T cell receptor beta chain was determined in a study of CD4 T cells in relation to SARS-CoV-2 and coronaviruses. Study in general: Shared crossreactive spike epitopes were mapped to their HLA restriction.

Produced via immunoSEQ multiplex PCR; TCRdb's table is partial and in-frame only. The repertoire holds around 20,000 clones, with roughly 78% as singletons. The unexposed donors gave CD4+ T cells in about 2010-2019, prior to COVID-19. CD4+ T cells were isolated from the cells after 10 days of culture. Comments on this clone: Its cognate antigen is unknown.

The CDR3 runs 18 residues. Unmatched junction bases numbered 8, after V lost 0 bases and J lost 1 base. Per the germline V gene, CDR1 is MRHNA and CDR2 is SNTAGT. The clonotype originates from a human donor in good health. The genes are TRBV6-4 and TRBJ2-2; TRBD1 agrees at 7 bases. The sequenced sample consisted of CD4+ T cells from PBMCs, cultured in vitro. CDR3 DNA sequence: TGTGCCAGCAGTGACTCTAAATGGAGGACAGGGAACACCGGGGAGCTGTTTTTT. It translates to CASSDSKWRTGNTGELFF.